The next 18 T cell receptor beta chains were all read from a single sample in a study of blood T cell repertoires in COVID-19. Sequenced by immunoSEQ multiplex PCR; TCRdb stores in-frame clones only, minus some. The profile shows roughly 320,000 clones, just under 90% of them singletons. The sample taken for sequencing was peripheral blood. These receptors were collected from a woman aged 45-65 years with COVID-19, enrolled during active disease.

The rearrangement links TRBV6-8 to TRBJ2-1; D call uncertain. This CDR3 is 18 amino acids long. The germline V gene has CDR1 MNHGY and CDR2 SAAAGT. Deletions cut 0 bases from V and 5 bases from J, with 20 bases between. CDR3 amino acids: CASSYSKPPYHFHNEQFF. The CDR3 DNA reads TGTGCCAGCAGTTACTCGAAACCTCCCTATCACTTCCACAATGAGCAGTTCTTC.

The chain is built from TRBV19 and TRBJ1-5, with D perhaps matching TRBD1 (5 bases). Germline CDR1 and CDR2: LNHDA and SQIVND (reference sequence). The CDR3 is made up of 13 amino acids. V shed 3 bases and J shed 8 bases, with 11 bases lying between them. CDR3 DNA: TGTGCCAGTAGTATTGCGGGGGTAGAGCCCCAGCATTTT. It is translated as CASSIAGVEPQHF.

This chain joins TRBV11-2 and TRBJ2-5; 7 bases agree with TRBD2. From germline, CDR1 is SGHAT and CDR2 FQNNGV. The CDR3 is made up of 17 amino acids. The V segment lost 2 bases and the J segment 4 bases; nucleotides outside the gene matches: 13. This CDR3 is CASSLRDYQNSGETQYF. The CDR3 DNA reads as TGTGCCAGCAGCTTACGGGACTACCAAAATTCCGGAGAGACCCAGTACTTC.

The chain couples TRBV10-3 to TRBJ2-2, with 15 positions matching TRBD2. This CDR3 region has 17 residues. Germline assignment: CDR1 ENHRY and CDR2 SYGVKD. V shed 3 bases and J 6 bases; nucleotides not matched to a gene: 5. CDR3 residues: CAISEPGLAGGAGELFF. As DNA, the CDR3 is TGTGCCATCAGTGAACCAGGACTAGCGGGAGGGGCCGGGGAGCTGTTTTTT.

This sequence joins TRBV5-1 and TRBJ2-1; D remains unclear. The CDR3 is 16 residues long. Germline V lookup: CDR1 SGHRS, CDR2 YFSETQ. V was clipped by 0 bases and J by 3 bases, with 13 bases between them. CDR3 DNA: TGCGCCAGCAGCTTGGCCCCTGGCGGATACTACAATGAGCAGTTCTTC. Protein: CASSLAPGGYYNEQFF.

The chain is built from TRBV5-1 and TRBJ2-1, with 10 bases matching TRBD1. The CDR3 consists of 16 residues. From germline, CDR1 is SGHRS and CDR2 YFSETQ. With V trimmed by 1 base and J by 6 bases, 7 bases remained unmatched. The CDR3 protein is CASSLQRQGASNEQFF. CDR3 DNA sequence: TGCGCCAGCAGCTTGCAACGACAGGGGGCATCCAATGAGCAGTTCTTC. The full variable domain, with the rest looked up from reference TRBV5-1 and TRBJ2-1, is KAGVTQTPRYLIKTRGQQVTLSCSPISGHRSVSWYQQTPGQGLQFLFEYFSETQRNKGNFPGRFSGRQFSNSRSEMNVSTLELGDSALYLCASSLQRQGASNEQFFGPGTRLTVL.

DNA for the CDR3: TGTGCCAGCAGTGACCCATTAGCGGGAGGCCACCTTTACAATGAGCAGTTCTTC. It specifies CASSDPLAGGHLYNEQFF. V and J are TRBV2 and TRBJ2-1, with TRBD2 identical over 10 bases. CDR3 length: 18 amino acids. Germline V CDR1 and CDR2: SNHLY, FYNNEI. After removal of 3 bases from V and 4 bases from J, the junction contained 12 bases not matched to a gene.

The V and J genes are TRBV25-1 and TRBJ1-2; D is unclear. The CDR3 extends over 13 amino acids. The germline CDR1 and CDR2 sequences are MGHDK and SYGVNS. The ends were cut back, 4 bases at V and 2 bases at J, with 8 bases in the middle. DNA of the CDR3: TGTGCCAGCAGTGGGCAGAACAACTATGGCTACACCTTC. As protein: CASSGQNNYGYTF.

This clone was picked up one time. The genes are TRBV27 and TRBJ2-3; TRBD2 agrees at 10 bases. Germline V CDR1 and CDR2: MNHEY, SMNVEV (reference sequence). CDR3 length: 15 residues. Germline trimming cut 8 bases from V and 3 bases from J; bases unmatched to any gene: 8. The CDR3 sequence is CASAPIAGGTDTQYF. CDR3 DNA sequence: TGTGCCAGCGCGCCCATAGCGGGAGGAACAGATACGCAGTATTTT.

This clone was picked up many times. V is TRBV6-5 and J is TRBJ1-5, with 8 bases identical to TRBD1. Germline-derived CDR1 and CDR2 are MNHEY and SVGAGI. This CDR3 has 15 amino acids. V was clipped by 6 bases and J by 6 bases; unmatched bases: 10. CDR3 protein: CASSSPDREGQPQHF. The CDR3 DNA is TGTGCCAGCAGCTCCCCGGACAGGGAGGGTCAGCCCCAGCATTTT.

The chain couples TRBV30 to TRBJ1-2; D call uncertain. The CDR3 spans 10 residues. The ends were cut back, 4 bases at V and 5 bases at J, with 5 bases in the middle. Germline-derived CDR1 and CDR2 are GTSNPN and SVGIG (reference sequence). The CDR3 sequence: CAWKTYGYTF. The CDR3 coding sequence is TGTGCCTGGAAAACTTATGGCTACACCTTC. Complete variable domain (other parts from reference TRBV30 and TRBJ1-2): SQTIHQWPATLVQPVGSPLSLECTVEGTSNPNLYWYRQAAGRGLQLLFYSVGIGQISSEVPQNLSASRPQDRQFILSSKKLLLSDSGFYLCAWKTYGYTFGSGTRLTVV.

The chain couples TRBV19 to TRBJ2-1; 7 bases agree with TRBD2. In germline, CDR1 is LNHDA, CDR2 SQIVND (reference sequence). The CDR3 covers 13 residues. After removal of 5 bases from V and 5 bases from J, the junction contained 3 bases not matched to a gene. The CDR3 sequence is CASSVTSNNEQFF. CDR3 sequence (DNA): TGTGCCAGTAGTGTGACTAGCAACAATGAGCAGTTCTTC. The full variable domain, rest sourced from reference TRBV19 and TRBJ2-1, is DGGITQSPKYLFRKEGQNVTLSCEQNLNHDAMYWYRQDPGQGLRLIYYSQIVNDFQKGDIAEGYSVSREKKESFPLTVTSAQKNPTAFYLCASSVTSNNEQFFGPGTRLTVL.

The chain joins TRBV4-1 to TRBJ2-7; 11 bases fit TRBD2. After removal of 0 bases from V and 0 bases from J, the junction contained 4 bases not matched to a gene. This CDR3 comprises 17 residues. Looked up from germline, CDR1 is MGHRA and CDR2 is YSYEKL. The CDR3 sequence is CASSQDSGLAGSYEQYF. The CDR3 DNA reads as TGCGCCAGCAGCCAAGACTCCGGACTAGCGGGCTCCTACGAGCAGTACTTC.

V is TRBV18 and J is TRBJ2-2; weak D call: TRBD1 (6 bases). Germline V gives CDR1 KGHSH, CDR2 LQKENI. CDR3 size: 17 residues. Trimming pared 4 bases from V and 0 bases from J, leaving 15 bases between. CDR3 loop: CASSRSPGTTNTGELFF. Written as DNA, the CDR3 is TGTGCCAGCTCACGGAGTCCAGGGACAACGAACACCGGGGAGCTGTTTTTT.

The CDR3 loop reads CASSLDRGRSVNTQYF. In nucleotides, the CDR3 is TGTGCCAGCAGCTTGGACCGGGGGAGGAGTGTGAATACGCAGTATTTT. The chain recombines TRBV5-4 with TRBJ2-3; tentative D call: TRBD2 (6 bases). The V end lost 0 bases, the J end lost 7 bases, and 18 bases lay between the germline ends. The germline V gene has CDR1 SGHNT and CDR2 YYREEE (reference sequence). The CDR3 is 16 amino acids. The full variable domain, completed using reference TRBV5-4 and TRBJ2-3, is ETGVTQSPTHLIKTRGQQVTLRCSSQSGHNTVSWYQQALGQGPQFIFQYYREEENGRGNFPPRFSGLQFPNYSSELNVNALELDDSALYLCASSLDRGRSVNTQYFGPGTRLTVL.

The chain recombines TRBV5-1 with TRBJ2-3, with 7 bases fitting TRBD1. Germline V lookup: CDR1 SGHRS, CDR2 YFSETQ. The CDR3 contains 17 residues. V lost 4 bases to trimming and J lost 4 bases; unmatched junction nucleotides: 15. Here the CDR3 reads CASSRALLQGKSDTQYF. The DNA of the CDR3 is TGCGCCAGCAGCCGGGCGCTTTTACAGGGGAAGTCAGATACGCAGTATTTT.

The chain has TRBV7-2 and TRBJ1-5; D is undetermined. The germline gives CDR1 SGHTA, CDR2 FQGNSA. This CDR3 comprises 13 residues. Trimming left V 2 bases short and J 7 bases short, with 9 bases between. For the CDR3, the DNA is TGTGCCAGCAGCTTATTCAACACCCAGCCCCAGCATTTT. As protein: CASSLFNTQPQHF.

This sequence joins TRBV19 and TRBJ2-5; maybe TRBD2 (6 bases). Trimming took 7 bases from V and 7 from J, leaving 19 bases between them. The germline CDR1 and CDR2 sequences are LNHDA and SQIVND (reference sequence). The CDR3 extends over 14 amino acids. The CDR3 DNA reads as TGTGCCAGTAAAGGGCGGGGTTCATCAGGGACCCAGTACTTC. Protein sequence: CASKGRGSSGTQYF.